Listed below are T cell receptor beta chains from one sample, sequenced in a study of cytomegalovirus exposure and HLA in healthy donors. The repertoire was sequenced with immunoSEQ multiplex PCR; TCRdb's copy has only in-frame clones and lacks some. The repertoire includes more than 80,000 clones, 70% to 85% of them detected once, and roughly 0.79% sits in the top ten. The sequenced material came from PBMCs. Source of these receptors: a boy between 5 and 17 years old in good health and CMV-seronegative. The CDR3 runs from the conserved cysteine through the conserved F or W. Each record gives: clone size, V gene, J gene, D gene, CDR3 protein, CDR3 DNA. A D gene is named only where the DNA matches it firmly. Clone size is given for some rows only: seen once, a few or many times, or a class if the clone is expanded.

size: few; V: TRBV6-4; J: TRBJ1-1; D: NA; CDR3: CASSDKQGNTEAFF; DNA: TGTGCCAGCAGTGATAAGCAGGGGAACACTGAAGCTTTCTTT
size: NA; V: TRBV28; J: TRBJ2-5; D: TRBD2; CDR3: CASSPLGRAQETQYF; DNA: TGTGCCAGCAGTCCCCTCGGGAGGGCCCAAGAGACCCAGTACTTC
size: NA; V: TRBV19; J: TRBJ2-5; D: TRBD2; CDR3: CASTSSGGNTETQYF; DNA: TGTGCCAGTACATCTAGCGGGGGCAATACGGAGACCCAGTACTTC
size: NA; V: TRBV2; J: TRBJ1-1; D: NA; CDR3: CASRGRGTEAFF; DNA: TGTGCCAGCAGGGGGAGGGGCACTGAAGCTTTCTTT
size: NA; V: TRBV15; J: TRBJ2-5; D: TRBD2; CDR3: CATSTRTSGQETQYF; DNA: TGTGCCACCAGCACCCGGACTAGCGGCCAAGAGACCCAGTACTTC
size: once; V: TRBV19; J: TRBJ1-4; D: NA; CDR3: CASSNNRQTTNEKLFF; DNA: TGTGCCAGTAGCAATAATAGACAGACAACTAATGAAAAACTGTTTTTT
size: NA; V: TRBV6-5; J: TRBJ1-2; D: NA; CDR3: CASSPTGLGGYTF; DNA: TGTGCCAGCAGTCCTACAGGGTTGGGTGGCTACACCTTC
size: NA; V: TRBV2; J: TRBJ2-7; D: TRBD1; CDR3: CASRGMTGKGEQYF; DNA: TGTGCCAGCAGGGGGATGACAGGGAAGGGCGAGCAGTACTTC
size: NA; V: TRBV2; J: TRBJ2-7; D: NA; CDR3: CASSPRDFSYEQYF; DNA: TGTGCCAGCAGCCCCCGGGACTTTTCCTACGAGCAGTACTTC
size: NA; V: TRBV25-1; J: TRBJ1-6; D: NA; CDR3: CASSESRTVPSPLHF; DNA: TGTGCCAGCAGTGAAAGCCGGACAGTACCTTCACCCCTCCACTTT
size: few; V: TRBV2; J: TRBJ2-1; D: TRBD2; CDR3: CASSYGTSGYNEQFF; DNA: TGTGCCAGCAGTTACGGGACTAGCGGCTACAATGAGCAGTTCTTC
size: few; V: TRBV7-9; J: TRBJ1-2; D: NA; CDR3: CASSPRGASGGYTF; DNA: TGTGCCAGCAGCCCCCGTGGGGCTTCAGGTGGCTACACCTTC
size: NA; V: TRBV6-1; J: TRBJ2-4; D: TRBD1; CDR3: CASNRDSAKNIQYF; DNA: TGTGCCAGCAACCGGGACAGTGCCAAAAACATTCAGTACTTC
size: NA; V: TRBV6-1; J: TRBJ2-1; D: TRBD2; CDR3: CASSRLAGYNEQFF; DNA: TGTGCCAGCAGCCGACTAGCGGGTTACAATGAGCAGTTCTTC
size: few; V: TRBV7-3; J: TRBJ1-1; D: NA; CDR3: CASSLSPGYTEAFF; DNA: TGTGCCAGCAGCCTCTCCCCGGGTTACACTGAAGCTTTCTTT
size: NA; V: TRBV13; J: TRBJ1-2; D: TRBD1; CDR3: CASSPGTGGHPVRDGYTF; DNA: TGTGCCAGCAGCCCCGGGACAGGGGGACACCCAGTTAGGGATGGCTACACCTTC
size: NA; V: TRBV2; J: TRBJ1-2; D: TRBD1; CDR3: CASSSPRGQTNYGYTF; DNA: TGTGCCAGCAGTTCACCGCGGGGACAGACCAACTATGGCTACACCTTC
size: NA; V: TRBV4-3; J: TRBJ2-7; D: NA; CDR3: CASSQWQGYEQYF; DNA: TGCGCCAGCAGCCAGTGGCAGGGCTACGAGCAGTACTTC
size: NA; V: TRBV4-1; J: TRBJ2-5; D: TRBD2; CDR3: CASSQDVSSGQETQYF; DNA: TGCGCCAGCAGCCAAGATGTATCTAGCGGCCAAGAGACCCAGTACTTC
size: NA; V: TRBV27; J: TRBJ1-1; D: NA; CDR3: CASSTLGGVPEAFF; DNA: TGTGCCAGCAGTACTCTCGGGGGGGTTCCGGAAGCTTTCTTT
size: NA; V: TRBV7-7; J: TRBJ2-1; D: NA; CDR3: CASSPLFGDNEQFF; DNA: TGTGCCAGCAGCCCGTTATTCGGTGACAATGAGCAGTTCTTC
size: NA; V: TRBV7-6; J: TRBJ2-1; D: TRBD2; CDR3: CASSLAGTSGYNEQFF; DNA: TGTGCCAGCAGCTTAGCGGGGACTAGCGGTTACAATGAGCAGTTCTTC
size: NA; V: TRBV15; J: TRBJ2-7; D: NA; CDR3: CATSPGSWEQYF; DNA: TGTGCCACCAGCCCGGGGAGTTGGGAGCAGTACTTC
size: few; V: TRBV10-3; J: TRBJ2-7; D: TRBD2; CDR3: CAIMGPSGGAYEQYF; DNA: TGTGCCATCATGGGCCCTAGCGGGGGGGCCTACGAGCAGTACTTC
size: NA; V: TRBV30; J: TRBJ2-1; D: NA; CDR3: CAWSQGLQGWEQFF; DNA: TGTGCCTGGAGCCAGGGATTGCAGGGCTGGGAGCAGTTCTTC
size: few; V: TRBV7-2; J: TRBJ2-3; D: TRBD2; CDR3: CASSLGDGGAMWADTQYF; DNA: TGTGCCAGCAGCTTAGGTGACGGGGGGGCGATGTGGGCAGATACGCAGTATTTT
size: few; V: TRBV5-1; J: TRBJ1-1; D: NA; CDR3: CASSQQGAPTEAFF; DNA: TGCGCCAGCAGCCAGCAGGGTGCTCCCACTGAAGCTTTCTTT
size: once; V: TRBV6-4; J: TRBJ2-3; D: NA; CDR3: CASSSRGSNTDTQYF; DNA: TGTGCCAGCAGTTCCCGGGGGTCGAACACAGATACGCAGTATTTT
size: NA; V: TRBV4-1; J: TRBJ2-7; D: TRBD1; CDR3: CASSLDREVEQYF; DNA: TGCGCCAGCAGCCTGGACAGGGAGGTCGAGCAGTACTTC
size: NA; V: TRBV9; J: TRBJ2-2; D: TRBD2; CDR3: CASSVASGVFGELFF; DNA: TGTGCCAGCAGCGTAGCTAGCGGGGTTTTCGGGGAGCTGTTTTTT
size: few; V: TRBV28; J: TRBJ2-5; D: NA; CDR3: CASSLSGQETQYF; DNA: TGTGCCAGCAGCCTAAGCGGACAAGAGACCCAGTACTTC
size: NA; V: TRBV14; J: TRBJ1-3; D: NA; CDR3: CASSQNPGISGNTIYF; DNA: TGTGCCAGCAGCCAAAACCCCGGGATCTCTGGAAACACCATATATTTT
size: NA; V: TRBV5-1; J: TRBJ1-2; D: TRBD1; CDR3: CASSKTHTGGGNYGYTF; DNA: TGCGCCAGCAGTAAAACCCACACAGGGGGCGGGAACTATGGCTACACCTTC
size: NA; V: TRBV10-3; J: TRBJ1-2; D: TRBD1; CDR3: CAISGQGVAYGYTF; DNA: TGTGCCATATCGGGACAGGGGGTTGCCTATGGCTACACCTTC
size: once; V: TRBV28; J: TRBJ1-1; D: TRBD1; CDR3: CASSLEGRGFAEAFF; DNA: TGTGCCAGCAGTTTAGAAGGCAGGGGGTTCGCTGAAGCTTTCTTT
size: once; V: TRBV19; J: TRBJ2-1; D: NA; CDR3: CASSARYNEQFF; DNA: TGTGCCAGTAGTGCGAGGTACAATGAGCAGTTCTTC
size: NA; V: TRBV7-9; J: TRBJ2-3; D: TRBD2; CDR3: CASSFKSAGGPTDTQYF; DNA: TGTGCCAGCAGCTTCAAGAGCGCGGGAGGCCCCACAGATACGCAGTATTTT
size: NA; V: TRBV11-3; J: TRBJ2-3; D: TRBD2; CDR3: CASSLVAGAYTDTQYF; DNA: TGTGCCAGCAGCTTAGTTGCGGGAGCGTACACAGATACGCAGTATTTT
size: NA; V: TRBV6-5; J: TRBJ2-1; D: TRBD1; CDR3: CASSFGQGAYNEQFF; DNA: TGTGCCAGCAGTTTCGGGCAGGGGGCCTACAATGAGCAGTTCTTC
size: NA; V: TRBV9; J: TRBJ1-1; D: NA; CDR3: CASSVGGGVHTEAFF; DNA: TGTGCCAGCAGCGTAGGTGGGGGGGTTCACACTGAAGCTTTCTTT
size: once; V: TRBV5-6; J: TRBJ1-5; D: TRBD1; CDR3: CASSLEARGSNQPQHF; DNA: TGTGCCAGCAGCTTGGAGGCCAGGGGGAGCAATCAGCCCCAGCATTTT
size: NA; V: TRBV10-3; J: TRBJ2-4; D: NA; CDR3: CATGGEGLLAKNIQYF; DNA: TGTGCCACCGGGGGAGAGGGATTACTAGCCAAAAACATTCAGTACTTC
size: few; V: TRBV19; J: TRBJ2-1; D: NA; CDR3: CASKSRAAYNEQFF; DNA: TGTGCCAGTAAGTCCCGTGCGGCCTACAATGAGCAGTTCTTC
size: NA; V: TRBV4-1; J: TRBJ2-3; D: TRBD1; CDR3: CASSSGTGGGDTQYF; DNA: TGCGCCAGCAGCTCCGGGACAGGGGGCGGAGATACGCAGTATTTT
size: few; V: TRBV7-8; J: TRBJ2-7; D: NA; CDR3: CASTNAGADQYF; DNA: TGTGCCAGCACCAACGCAGGGGCGGATCAGTACTTC
size: NA; V: TRBV4-1; J: TRBJ1-2; D: TRBD1; CDR3: CASSHHDRDYGYTF; DNA: TGCGCCAGCAGCCATCACGACAGGGACTATGGCTACACCTTC
size: few; V: TRBV19; J: TRBJ2-1; D: TRBD2; CDR3: CASSPQGLVSSYNEQFF; DNA: TGTGCCAGTAGTCCTCAAGGACTAGTGAGCTCCTACAATGAGCAGTTCTTC
size: NA; V: TRBV11-2; J: TRBJ1-5; D: NA; CDR3: CASSLDGRRNYQPQHF; DNA: TGTGCCAGCAGCTTAGATGGGAGGCGAAATTATCAGCCCCAGCATTTT
size: NA; V: TRBV5-1; J: TRBJ1-1; D: NA; CDR3: CASRVQGFDEAFF; DNA: TGCGCCAGCAGGGTACAGGGATTTGATGAAGCTTTCTTT
size: NA; V: TRBV28; J: TRBJ1-5; D: NA; CDR3: CASRPDRIGQPQHF; DNA: TGTGCCAGCAGACCCGACAGGATTGGTCAGCCCCAGCATTTT
size: NA; V: TRBV2; J: TRBJ1-6; D: NA; CDR3: CASSGEVGASPLHF; DNA: TGTGCCAGCAGTGGAGAGGTCGGAGCCTCACCCCTCCACTTT
size: NA; V: TRBV6-6; J: TRBJ1-1; D: TRBD1; CDR3: CAGGGAGGTEAFF; DNA: TGTGCCGGCGGAGGGGCAGGGGGCACTGAAGCTTTCTTT
size: NA; V: TRBV7-9; J: TRBJ1-1; D: NA; CDR3: CASSPLNTEAFF; DNA: TGTGCCAGCAGCCCATTGAACACTGAAGCTTTCTTT